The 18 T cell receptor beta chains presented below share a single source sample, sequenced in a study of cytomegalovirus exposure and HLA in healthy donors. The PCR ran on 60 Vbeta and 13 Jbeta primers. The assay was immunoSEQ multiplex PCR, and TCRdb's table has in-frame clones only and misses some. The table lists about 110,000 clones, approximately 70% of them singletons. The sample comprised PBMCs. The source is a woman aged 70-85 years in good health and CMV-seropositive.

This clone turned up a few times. The CDR3 region is CATSRLSGFQFF. The CDR3 bases are TGTGCCACCAGCAGATTGAGCGGCTTCCAGTTCTTC. The chain joins TRBV15 to TRBJ2-1; tentative D call: TRBD2 (5 bases). This CDR3 contains 12 residues. Trimming stripped 2 bases from V and 13 bases from J, with 12 bases between. Germline CDR1 reads LNHNV; CDR2 reads YYDKDF (reference sequence).

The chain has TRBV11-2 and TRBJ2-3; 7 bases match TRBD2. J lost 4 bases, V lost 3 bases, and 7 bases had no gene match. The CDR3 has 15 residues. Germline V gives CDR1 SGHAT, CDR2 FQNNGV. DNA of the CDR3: TGTGCCAGCAGCTTGGGCGGGGGAAGAGCAGATACGCAGTATTTT. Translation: CASSLGGGRADTQYF.

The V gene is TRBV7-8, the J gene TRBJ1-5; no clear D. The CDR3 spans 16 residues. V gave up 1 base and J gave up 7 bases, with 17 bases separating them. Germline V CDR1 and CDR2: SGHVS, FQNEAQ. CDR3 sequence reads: CASSLVIGGFGQPQHF. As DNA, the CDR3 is TGTGCCAGCAGCTTAGTTATCGGAGGGTTTGGACAGCCCCAGCATTTT.

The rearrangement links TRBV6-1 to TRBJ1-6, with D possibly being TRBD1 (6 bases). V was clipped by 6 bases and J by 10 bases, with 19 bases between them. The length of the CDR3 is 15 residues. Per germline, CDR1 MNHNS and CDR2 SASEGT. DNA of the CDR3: TGTGCCAGCAGGGTCTCGACAGGTTCTAGCTCACCCCTCCACTTT. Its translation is CASRVSTGSSSPLHF.

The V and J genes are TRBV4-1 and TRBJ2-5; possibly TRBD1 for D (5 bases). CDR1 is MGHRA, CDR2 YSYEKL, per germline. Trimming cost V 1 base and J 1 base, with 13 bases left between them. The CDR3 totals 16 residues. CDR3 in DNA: TGCGCCAGCAGCCAAGCGGAGACAGACTTCCAAGAGACCCAGTACTTC. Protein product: CASSQAETDFQETQYF.

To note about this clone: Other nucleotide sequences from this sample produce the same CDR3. The CDR3 here is CASSLGLFPPEQYF. CDR3 nucleotide sequence: TGTGCCAGCAGCCTGGGACTCTTCCCCCCCGAGCAGTACTTC. The chain uses TRBV5-4 and TRBJ2-7; D is possibly TRBD2 (6 bases). Germline CDR1 and CDR2: SGHNT and YYREEE (reference sequence). The V end lost 4 bases, the J end lost 6 bases, and 17 bases lay between the germline ends. This CDR3 has 14 amino acids.

CDR3 in DNA: TGTGCCAGCAGCCGTGGGGCAGGGGTCTCCACCGGGGAGCTGTTTTTT. Amino acids: CASSRGAGVSTGELFF. V usage is TRBV11-3 and J usage is TRBJ2-2, with D possibly matching TRBD1 (6 bases). Germline loops: CDR1 SGHNT, CDR2 YENEEA. This CDR3 is built from 16 residues. V lost 5 bases and J 4 bases, leaving 17 bases between the germline ends.

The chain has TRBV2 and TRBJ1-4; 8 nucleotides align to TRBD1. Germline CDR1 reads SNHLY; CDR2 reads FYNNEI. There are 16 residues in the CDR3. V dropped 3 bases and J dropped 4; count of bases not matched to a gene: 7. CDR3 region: CASSDDPGGGNEKLFF. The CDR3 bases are TGTGCCAGCAGTGACGATCCAGGGGGCGGTAATGAAAAACTGTTTTTT.

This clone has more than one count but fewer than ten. DNA for the CDR3: TGCGCCAGCAGCCAAAGTGTAGGGAGAGCCTCTGGGGCCAACGTCCTGACTTTC. Translated, it gives CASSQSVGRASGANVLTF. The rearrangement joins TRBV4-3 to TRBJ2-6; TRBD2 is a possible D gene (5 bases). The V end lost 2 bases, the J end lost 0 bases, and 14 bases lay between the germline ends. CDR1 LGHNA and CDR2 YSLEER come from the germline V gene. This CDR3 spans 18 amino acids.

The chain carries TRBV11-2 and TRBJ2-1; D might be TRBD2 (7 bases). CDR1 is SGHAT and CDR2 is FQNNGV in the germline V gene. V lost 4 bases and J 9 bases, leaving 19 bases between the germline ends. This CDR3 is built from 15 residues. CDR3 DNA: TGTGCCAGCAGCTCTATAGAGGGGGGGCGAGTTGAGCAGTTCTTC. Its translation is CASSSIEGGRVEQFF.

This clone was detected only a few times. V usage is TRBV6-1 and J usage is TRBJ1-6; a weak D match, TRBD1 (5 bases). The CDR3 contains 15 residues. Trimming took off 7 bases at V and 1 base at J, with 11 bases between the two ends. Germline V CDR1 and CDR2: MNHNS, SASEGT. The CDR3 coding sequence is TGTGCCAGCATGGGGCGGGAATCCTATAATTCACCCCTCCACTTT. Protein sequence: CASMGRESYNSPLHF.

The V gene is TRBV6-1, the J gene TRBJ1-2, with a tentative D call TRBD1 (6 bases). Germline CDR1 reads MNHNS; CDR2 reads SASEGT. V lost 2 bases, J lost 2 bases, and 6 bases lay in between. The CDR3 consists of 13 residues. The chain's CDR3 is CASSETGNYGYTF. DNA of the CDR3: TGTGCCAGCAGTGAAACAGGGAACTATGGCTACACCTTC.

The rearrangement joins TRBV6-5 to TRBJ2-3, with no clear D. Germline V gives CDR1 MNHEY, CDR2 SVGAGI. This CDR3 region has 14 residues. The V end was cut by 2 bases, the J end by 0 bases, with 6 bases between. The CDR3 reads CASSYTSSTDTQYF. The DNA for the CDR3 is TGTGCCAGCAGTTACACGAGTAGCACAGATACGCAGTATTTT.

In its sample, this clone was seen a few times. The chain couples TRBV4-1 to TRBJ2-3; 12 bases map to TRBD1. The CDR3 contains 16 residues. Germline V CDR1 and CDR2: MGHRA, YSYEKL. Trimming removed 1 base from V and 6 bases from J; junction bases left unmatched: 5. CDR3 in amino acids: CASSQGGQGARDTQYF. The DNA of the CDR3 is TGCGCCAGCAGCCAAGGGGGACAGGGGGCGAGGGATACGCAGTATTTT.

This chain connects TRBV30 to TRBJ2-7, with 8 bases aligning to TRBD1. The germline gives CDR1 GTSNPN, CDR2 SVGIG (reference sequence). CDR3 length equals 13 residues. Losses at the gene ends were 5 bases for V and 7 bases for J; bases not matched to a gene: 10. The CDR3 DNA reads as TGTGCCTGGCTCTCGACAGGGGTGGGAGAGCAGTACTTC. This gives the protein CAWLSTGVGEQYF.

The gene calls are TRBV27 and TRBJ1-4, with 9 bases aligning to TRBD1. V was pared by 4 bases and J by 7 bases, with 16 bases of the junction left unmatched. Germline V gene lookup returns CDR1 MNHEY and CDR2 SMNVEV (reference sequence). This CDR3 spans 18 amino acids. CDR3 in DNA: TGTGCCAGCAGTTCAATCGAATCGATCGGGACAGGGACTGAAAAACTGTTTTTT. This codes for CASSSIESIGTGTEKLFF.

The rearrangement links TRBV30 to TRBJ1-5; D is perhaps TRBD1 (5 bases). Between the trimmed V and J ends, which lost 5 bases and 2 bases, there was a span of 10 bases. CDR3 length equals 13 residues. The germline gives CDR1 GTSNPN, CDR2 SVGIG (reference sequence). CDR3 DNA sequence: TGTGCCTGGCAAACAGGTGGCAATCAGCCCCAGCATTTT. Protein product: CAWQTGGNQPQHF.

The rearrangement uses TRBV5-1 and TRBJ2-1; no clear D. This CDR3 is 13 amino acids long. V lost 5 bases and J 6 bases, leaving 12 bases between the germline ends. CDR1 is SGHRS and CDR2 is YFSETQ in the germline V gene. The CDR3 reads CASRIDSLNEQFF. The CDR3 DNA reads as TGCGCCAGCAGAATAGACTCCCTCAATGAGCAGTTCTTC.